The 23 T cell receptor beta chains in this list originate from one sample, sequenced in a study of T cell repertoires in cytomegalovirus infection. These receptors' targets are unknown. TCRdb used MiXCR to reprocess the reads, holding one entry per CDR3 protein. The data contain some 920,000 distinct CDR3 sequences, 31% of them singletons. This specimen was cultured CD8+ T cells from PBMCs, taken from culture after CMV antigen stimulation. The origin of the receptors is a human donor in good health (CMV status not recorded). Some clones in this sample may be carry-over from other donors' samples.

The gene calls are TRBV10-2 and TRBJ2-7, with unresolved D. Germline lookup yields CDR1 WSHSY and CDR2 SAAADI. The CDR3 is made up of 14 amino acids. The V end lost 2 bases, the J end lost 2 bases, and 10 bases lay between the germline ends. CDR3: CASSESSGPYEQYF. The CDR3 DNA follows: TGCGCCAGCAGTGAGAGTTCAGGACCCTACGAGCAGTACTTC.

The table lists this clonotype with many counts. The V gene is TRBV7-6, the J gene TRBJ1-2; TRBD1 matches 8 bases. This CDR3 is 14 amino acids long. Trimming at V came to 4 bases and at J to 6 bases, leaving 7 bases not matched to a gene. Germline CDR1 and CDR2: SGHVS and FNYEAQ. The CDR3 nucleotides are TGTGCCAGCAGCTCAACGACAGGGGCAAATGGCTACACCTTC. Residues: CASSSTTGANGYTF.

The J gene is TRBJ2-1, the V gene TRBV10-3, with D uncertain. The ends were cut back, 0 bases at V and 15 bases at J, with 9 bases in the middle. Germline CDR1 ENHRY, CDR2 SYGVKD. The CDR3 has 11 amino acids. CDR3 coding DNA: TGTGCCATCAGTGAGTCTGAGCCCCGGTTCTTC. Amino acid sequence: CAISESEPRFF.

In this sample, this clonotype turned up a few times. The rearrangement joins TRBV7-2 to TRBJ2-1; weak D call: TRBD1 (5 bases). V was trimmed by 5 bases and J by 3 bases, leaving 11 bases between them. The CDR3 loop spans 14 amino acids. Germline CDR1 reads SGHTA; CDR2 reads FQGNSA. CDR3 bases: TGTGCCAGCAGCCATGTGGGGCTCTACAATGAGCAGTTCTTC. Its translation is CASSHVGLYNEQFF.

This chain uses TRBV14 with TRBJ2-3; no clear D gene. Trimming took 0 bases from V and 3 from J, leaving 10 bases between them. The germline V gene encodes CDR1 SGHDN and CDR2 FVKESK. CDR3 size: 15 residues. This CDR3 is CASSQEGLFTDTQYF. The CDR3 DNA reads TGTGCCAGCAGCCAAGAAGGCTTATTTACAGATACGCAGTATTTT.

Written as DNA, the CDR3 is TGCAGTGCTAGAGATCCGGTCAGCTCCTATAATTCACCCCTCCACTTT. It yields the protein CSARDPVSSYNSPLHF. This chain links TRBV20-1 with TRBJ1-6; D is ambiguous. V lost 0 bases, J lost 0 bases, and 9 bases lay in between. Germline V gene data show CDR1 as DFQATT and CDR2 as SNEGSKA (reference sequence). This CDR3 region has 16 residues.

This sequence joins TRBV19 and TRBJ2-7; D gene ambiguous. Per the germline V gene, CDR1 is LNHDA and CDR2 is SQIVND (reference sequence). Trimming removed 4 bases from V and 0 bases from J, with 7 bases in between. This CDR3 has 13 amino acids. CDR3 protein: CASSTGTSYEQYF. DNA for the CDR3: TGTGCCAGTAGTACCGGCACCTCCTACGAGCAGTACTTC.

This clonotype has at least ten counts. The chain joins TRBV28 to TRBJ2-1, with D possibly TRBD1 on 8 matching bases. Trimming took off 3 bases at V and 8 bases at J, with 17 bases between the two ends. Germline V gene sequence: CDR1 MDHEN, CDR2 SYDVKM. The CDR3 consists of 15 residues. In DNA, the CDR3 is TGTGCCAGCAGTTTCGGGAGGACAGGGCTCGATGAGCAGTTCTTC. Amino acids: CASSFGRTGLDEQFF.

The rearrangement links TRBV7-9 to TRBJ2-7, with D possibly TRBD1 on 7 matching bases. The V end lost 5 bases, the J end lost 4 bases, and 18 bases lay between the germline ends. Germline assignment: CDR1 SEHNR and CDR2 FQNEAQ (reference sequence). The CDR3 is made up of 15 amino acids. The CDR3 region has the DNA TGTGCCAGCAGCCCCACAGGCAGGGGGAGGTACGAGCAGTACTTC. Amino acids: CASSPTGRGRYEQYF.

CDR3 in amino acids: CSARDKTGGGQETQYF. CDR3 sequence (DNA): TGCAGTGCTAGAGATAAGACGGGCGGGGGCCAAGAGACCCAGTACTTC. The V call is TRBV20-1, the J call TRBJ2-5; 7 bases align to TRBD2. This CDR3 has 16 amino acids. Germline V CDR1 and CDR2: DFQATT, SNEGSKA (reference sequence). J was trimmed by 1 base and V by 0 bases; bases with no gene match: 8.

This chain joins TRBV7-2 and TRBJ1-1, with 7 bases identical to TRBD1. This CDR3 comprises 14 residues. Germline V gene lookup returns CDR1 SGHTA and CDR2 FQGNSA. The V and J ends lost 5 bases and 1 base, in that order; junction bases with no gene match: 4. CDR3 residues: CASSTRDRNTEAFF. The CDR3 DNA follows: TGTGCCAGCAGCACGCGGGACAGGAACACTGAAGCTTTCTTT.

The sample holds a few counts of this clonotype. The chain is built from TRBV6-2 or TRBV6-3 and TRBJ2-1; no firm D call. The germline CDR1 and CDR2 sequences are MNHEY and SVGEGT. The CDR3 contains 15 residues. Trimming left V 5 bases short and J 4 bases short, with 15 bases between. CDR3 sequence reads: CASSGVPYEYNEQFF. The CDR3 nucleotides are TGTGCCAGCAGTGGTGTACCCTATGAATACAATGAGCAGTTCTTC.

This chain connects TRBV4-1 to TRBJ1-6; TRBD1 might be the D (6 bases). The CDR3 is 16 residues long. Germline V lookup: CDR1 MGHRA, CDR2 YSYEKL. Trimming took off 0 bases at V and 8 bases at J, with 14 bases between the two ends. CDR3 DNA sequence: TGCGCCAGCAGCCAAGATCCGATAGGGGGTTATTCACCCCTCCACTTT. Translating gives CASSQDPIGGYSPLHF.

The chain uses TRBV7-8 and TRBJ2-5; D is undetermined. Germline V gives CDR1 SGHVS, CDR2 FQNEAQ. V was cut by 2 bases and J by 5 bases, with 15 bases left in between. This CDR3 contains 15 residues. The CDR3 nucleotides read TGTGCCAGCAGCTTATATCAAGCCCCCGAGGAGACCCAGTACTTC. It encodes CASSLYQAPEETQYF.

The rearrangement links TRBV3-1 to TRBJ2-3, with 10 bases identical to TRBD2. The trim removed 8 bases at V and 5 bases at J, leaving 16 bases unmatched. The CDR3 is made up of 17 amino acids. The germline V gene encodes CDR1 LGHDT and CDR2 YNNKEL (reference sequence). The CDR3 DNA is TGTGCCAGCCGGTTGGTAGCGGGGGGTACCGCCCAAGATACGCAGTATTTT. Its protein product is CASRLVAGGTAQDTQYF.

The gene calls are TRBV2 and TRBJ1-5; D is undetermined. V was clipped by 2 bases and J by 3 bases, with 5 bases between them. The CDR3 length is 13 residues. Germline CDR1 reads SNHLY; CDR2 reads FYNNEI. CDR3 loop: CASSEPTNQPQHF. DNA of the CDR3: TGTGCCAGCAGTGAACCGACCAATCAGCCCCAGCATTTT. The variable domain in full, with the rest retrieved from reference TRBV2 and TRBJ1-5, is EPEVTQTPSHQVTQMGQEVILRCVPISNHLYFYWYRQILGQKVEFLVSFYNNEISEKSEIFDDQFSVERPDGSNFTLKIRSTKLEDSAMYFCASSEPTNQPQHFGDGTRLSIL.

Comments on this clonotype: This clone may be a read error of a much larger clone one base away. The CDR3 is CASSLALVDAEELFF. For the CDR3, the DNA is TGTGCCAGCAGCTTAGCCCTGGTCGACGCCGAGGAGCTGTTTTTT. The J gene is TRBJ2-2, the V gene TRBV7-2; D not resolved. The CDR3 has 15 residues. V lost 0 bases to trimming and J lost 10 bases, with 15 bases between them. Germline values: CDR1 SGHTA, CDR2 FQGNSA.

This clonotype has more than one count but fewer than ten. The chain carries TRBV6-2 or TRBV6-3 and TRBJ2-3, with 9 bases fitting TRBD1. V was clipped by 6 bases and J by 2 bases; unmatched bases: 9. Looked up from germline, CDR1 is MNHEY and CDR2 is SVGEGT. This CDR3 is built from 16 residues. The CDR3 sequence is CASRTRDRATTDTQYF. CDR3 nucleotide sequence: TGTGCCAGCAGGACCCGGGACAGGGCTACCACAGATACGCAGTATTTT.

As regards this clonotype: A much bigger clone sits one base away, suggesting this may be a read error. The V gene is TRBV19, the J gene TRBJ2-1; D gene ambiguous. CDR1 is LNHDA and CDR2 is SQIVND in the germline V gene (reference sequence). Trimming removed 6 bases at V and 1 base at J, with 13 bases between. The CDR3 length is 15 residues. CDR3 bases: TGTGCCAGTAGCATTGAGTTCGGTTCCTACAATGAGCAGTTCTTC. Translating gives CASSIEFGSYNEQFF.

This clonotype was counted only a few times. The CDR3 nucleotides are TGTGCCAGCAGCTATCCCGGGACCCCAGTTACTGAAGCTTTCTTT. Its translation: CASSYPGTPVTEAFF. The V and J genes are TRBV7-6 and TRBJ1-1; TRBD1 is a possible D gene (5 bases). Germline V gene data show CDR1 as SGHVS and CDR2 as FNYEAQ. This CDR3 is 15 amino acids long. With 4 bases removed from V and 5 bases from J, the gap between germline ends came to 17 bases.

V is TRBV2 and J is TRBJ2-7, with 10 bases lining up with TRBD2. The germline V gene encodes CDR1 SNHLY and CDR2 FYNNEI. The CDR3 spans 16 residues. Losses at the gene ends were 2 bases for V and 4 bases for J; bases not matched to a gene: 8. The CDR3 reads CASSELAGALFYEQYF. In nucleotides, the CDR3 is TGTGCCAGCAGTGAACTAGCGGGGGCGTTATTTTACGAGCAGTACTTC.

This clonotype has just a few counts. V gene TRBV7-9 combines with J gene TRBJ2-1; the D is unclear. The CDR3 contains 17 residues. V lost 1 base to trimming and J lost 3 bases, with 16 bases between them. Germline CDR1 reads SEHNR; CDR2 reads FQNEAQ (reference sequence). CDR3 DNA sequence: TGTGCCAGCAGCTTAGATCGACCGACCGCGTTCTACAATGAGCAGTTCTTC. Amino acids: CASSLDRPTAFYNEQFF.

Regarding this clonotype: Its ends do not fully match the called genes, so a read error is possible. The chain couples TRBV5-3 to TRBJ2-1; 7 positions match TRBD2. TRBV5-3 is identified as an open reading frame with a role that is uncertain. This CDR3 comprises 15 residues. This chain's CDR3 is CASSLGRGSLDKQFF. CDR3 DNA sequence: TGTGCCAGCAGCTTGGGGCGGGGGAGTCTAGATAAGCAGTTCTTC.